This T cell receptor (beta chain) was identified during a study of blood T cell repertoires in COVID-19. Background on the study: The samples span acute and convalescent COVID-19 from the United States, Italy and Spain.

Trimming removed 5 bases from V and 6 bases from J, with 17 bases in between. The CDR3 totals 15 residues. Germline CDR1 reads LNHDA; CDR2 reads SQIVND (reference sequence). As handled by the study authors: Counts of nucleated cells, estimated from reference gene primer amplification, were obtained. TCRdb keeps only in-frame clones here, not all; method: immunoSEQ multiplex PCR. That table supplies the V and J calls and clone size; D and trimming were determined from the DNA. There are roughly 250,000 clones in the sample; under 85% occur only once, and 0.75% to 0.95% lies in the top ten. The Seattle patients, enrolled during active infection, were followed longitudinally.

The chain uses TRBV19 and TRBJ1-5, with D maybe TRBD1 (6 bases). The sequence was collected from a human donor with COVID-19, enrolled during active disease. The donor label of this sample is uncertain. Source material: peripheral blood. Here the CDR3 DNA reads TGTGCCAGTAGTTCCCGTTCAGGGGCTATTCAGCCCCAGCATTTT. Its protein is CASSSRSGAIQPQHF.